This section outlines one T cell receptor (beta chain) sequence together with its context. The protocol was immunoSEQ multiplex PCR, while the TCRdb copy is restricted to in-frame clones and leaves out a portion. The data show almost 95,000 clones, with 92% seen just once and about 1.5% held by the top ten. This entry belongs to a study of T cell changes during pregnancy in multiple sclerosis. V shed 5 bases and J shed 6 bases, with 14 bases lying between them. Germline V CDR1 and CDR2: MNHEY, SMNVEV (reference sequence). The CDR3 covers 13 residues. The sequencing here drew on peripheral blood, taken in the first trimester of pregnancy. The receptor was derived from a female donor with multiple sclerosis, enrolled in a pregnancy study. The gene calls are TRBV27 and TRBJ2-7, with a possible D match to TRBD1 (5 bases). The CDR3 DNA sequence: TGTGCCAGCAGTCCCTTGACAGCCTCCGAGCAGTACTTC. Translation: CASSPLTASEQYF.